This TCR beta chain was found in a study of patients and donors after allogeneic stem cell transplantation. This clonotype was detected a few times. MiXCR, applied by TCRdb to the RT-PCR reads, yields one record per CDR3 protein. The sample records under 200,000 distinct CDR3 sequences, roughly 30% being singletons. This CDR3 region has 17 residues. Germline trimming cut 0 bases from V and 8 bases from J; bases unmatched to any gene: 10. Germline V gives CDR1 MNHEY, CDR2 SVGEGT. J is TRBJ1-6 and V is TRBV6-2 or TRBV6-3, with 7 bases aligning to TRBD1. The sequenced sample consisted of blood, either unsorted or a sorted T cell fraction (not recorded which). This sequence originates from a human donor who was either an allogeneic HSCT recipient or a stem cell or donor lymphocyte infusion donor (not recorded which). It is not recorded whose cells these are; they may come from a transplant donor. The CDR3 bases are TGTGCCAGCAGTTACTCCTGGTTCCGGGACAGCCATTCACCCCTCCACTTT. Its translation is CASSYSWFRDSHSPLHF.